This T cell receptor beta chain was profiled in a study of cytomegalovirus exposure and HLA in healthy donors. Study-wide background: Earlier findings included about 120 million unique TCR beta sequences obtained from 150 million to 200 million T cells. General study results and limits: Later analysis demonstrated an association between a missense DCLRE1C variant and TCR beta V- and J-gene trimming. A highly shared variant cluster was judged a likely technical artifact. A few CMV-associated chains were confirmed in vitro to be specific for CMV antigens.

Comment on this clone: Its cognate antigen is unknown.

The germline CDR1 and CDR2 sequences are SGHTA and FQGTGA. This CDR3 comprises 15 residues. Trimming took off 5 bases at V and 4 bases at J, with 17 bases between the two ends. The PCR employed 60 Vbeta primers together with 13 Jbeta primers. The table came from immunoSEQ multiplex PCR; TCRdb's copy has only in-frame clones and leaves some out. The sample has some 190,000 clones; 80% are singletons. Input material: PBMCs. This clonotype was sampled from a woman aged 25-40 years in good health and CMV-seronegative. The chain couples TRBV7-3 to TRBJ1-1, with D maybe TRBD1 (6 bases). The CDR3 sequence is CASSPQGQGSTEAFF. The CDR3 DNA is TGTGCCAGCAGCCCACAGGGTCAAGGTAGCACTGAAGCTTTCTTT. Using reference TRBV7-3 and TRBJ1-1 for the parts outside the CDR3, the full variable domain is GAGVSQTPSNKVTEKGKYVELRCDPISGHTALYWYRQSLGQGPEFLIYFQGTGAADDSGLPNDRFFAVRPEGSVSTLKIQRTERGDSAVYLCASSPQGQGSTEAFFGQGTRLTVV.